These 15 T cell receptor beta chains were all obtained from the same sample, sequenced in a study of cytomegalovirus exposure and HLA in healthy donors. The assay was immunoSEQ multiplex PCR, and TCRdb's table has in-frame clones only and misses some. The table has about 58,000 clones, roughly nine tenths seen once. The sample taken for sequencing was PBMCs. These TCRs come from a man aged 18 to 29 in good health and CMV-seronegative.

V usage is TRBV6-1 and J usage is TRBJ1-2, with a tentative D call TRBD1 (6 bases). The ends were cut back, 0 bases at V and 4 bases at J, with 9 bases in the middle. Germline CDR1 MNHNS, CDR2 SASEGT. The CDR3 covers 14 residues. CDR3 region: CASSEAPGAYGYTF. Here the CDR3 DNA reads TGTGCCAGCAGTGAAGCCCCAGGGGCCTATGGCTACACCTTC.

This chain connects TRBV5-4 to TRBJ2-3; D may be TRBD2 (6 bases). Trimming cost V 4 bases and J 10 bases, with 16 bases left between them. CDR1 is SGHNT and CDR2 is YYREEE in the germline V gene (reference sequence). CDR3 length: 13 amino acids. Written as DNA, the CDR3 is TGTGCCAGCAGCGGCGGGATTACCCTGGCGCAGTATTTT. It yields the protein CASSGGITLAQYF.

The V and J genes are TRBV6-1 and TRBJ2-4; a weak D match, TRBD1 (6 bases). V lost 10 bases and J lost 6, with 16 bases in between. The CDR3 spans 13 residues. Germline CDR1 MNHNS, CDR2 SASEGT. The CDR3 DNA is TGTGCCACCCTACCGGGACACCTAAACATTCAGTACTTC. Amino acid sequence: CATLPGHLNIQYF.

The CDR3 protein is CSVVAVVYNEQFF. CDR3 DNA sequence: TGCAGCGTTGTAGCAGTCGTGTACAATGAGCAGTTCTTC. The rearrangement joins TRBV29-1 to TRBJ2-1; no reliable D call. The CDR3 runs 13 residues. Germline V gene sequence: CDR1 SQVTM, CDR2 ANQGSEA. The ends were cut back, 4 bases at V and 4 bases at J, with 11 bases in the middle.

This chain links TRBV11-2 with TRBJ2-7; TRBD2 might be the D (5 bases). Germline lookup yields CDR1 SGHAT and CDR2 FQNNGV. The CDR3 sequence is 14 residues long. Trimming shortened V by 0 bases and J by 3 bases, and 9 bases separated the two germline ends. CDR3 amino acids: CASSLDVLDYEQYF. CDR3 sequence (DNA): TGTGCCAGCAGCTTAGACGTACTAGACTACGAGCAGTACTTC.

In nucleotides, the CDR3 is TGCAGCGTTGAGGCGGGAACTGACAATGAGCAGTTCTTC. The encoded protein is CSVEAGTDNEQFF. The chain has TRBV29-1 and TRBJ2-1, with D perhaps TRBD2 (6 bases). V shed 3 bases and J shed 5 bases, with 11 bases lying between them. The CDR3 length is 13 residues. CDR1 and CDR2 from the germline V gene are SQVTM and ANQGSEA.

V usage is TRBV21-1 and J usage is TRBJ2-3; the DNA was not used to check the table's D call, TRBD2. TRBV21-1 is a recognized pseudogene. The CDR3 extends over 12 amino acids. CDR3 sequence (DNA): TGTGCCAGCAGAACTAGCTGGGATACGCAGTATTTT. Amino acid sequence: CASRTSWDTQYF.

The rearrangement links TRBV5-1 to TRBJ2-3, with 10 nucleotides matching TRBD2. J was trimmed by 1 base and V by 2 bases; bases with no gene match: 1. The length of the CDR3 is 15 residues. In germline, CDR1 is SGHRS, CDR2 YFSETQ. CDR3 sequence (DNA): TGCGCCAGCAGCTTCGGGACTAGCGGCACAGATACGCAGTATTTT. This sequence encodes CASSFGTSGTDTQYF.

The CDR3 sequence: CASSLGQGIYNEQFF. The CDR3 DNA is TGTGCCAGCAGCTTGGGCCAGGGAATCTACAATGAGCAGTTCTTC. This chain links TRBV5-8 with TRBJ2-1; possible D gene TRBD1, 5 bases. The V gene's germline CDR1 is SGHTS and CDR2 YDEGEE. CDR3 length: 15 residues. Trimming took off 0 bases at V and 3 bases at J, with 10 bases between the two ends.

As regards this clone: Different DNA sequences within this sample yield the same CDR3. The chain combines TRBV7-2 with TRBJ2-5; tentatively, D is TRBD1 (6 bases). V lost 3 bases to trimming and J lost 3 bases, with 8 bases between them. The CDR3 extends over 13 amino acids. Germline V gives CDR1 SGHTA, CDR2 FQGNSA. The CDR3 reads CASSFAGEETQYF. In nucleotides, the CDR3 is TGTGCCAGCAGCTTCGCAGGGGAAGAGACCCAGTACTTC. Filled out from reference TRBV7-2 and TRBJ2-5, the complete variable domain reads GAGVSQSPSNKVTEKGKDVELRCDPISGHTALYWYRQSLGQGLEFLIYFQGNSAPDKSGLPSDRFSAERTGGSVSTLTIQRTQQEDSAVYLCASSFAGEETQYFGPGTRLLVL.

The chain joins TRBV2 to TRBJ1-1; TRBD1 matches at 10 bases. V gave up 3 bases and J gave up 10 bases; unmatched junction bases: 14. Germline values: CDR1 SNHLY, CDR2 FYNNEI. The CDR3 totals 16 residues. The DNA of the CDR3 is TGTGCCAGCAGTGACTCGAGGACAGGGGGAGGTAGGGCAGCTTTCTTT. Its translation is CASSDSRTGGGRAAFF.

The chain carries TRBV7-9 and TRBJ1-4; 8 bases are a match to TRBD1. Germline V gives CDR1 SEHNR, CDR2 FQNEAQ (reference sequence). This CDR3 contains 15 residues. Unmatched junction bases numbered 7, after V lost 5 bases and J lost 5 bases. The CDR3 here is CASSPGQGLNEKLFF. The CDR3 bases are TGTGCCAGCAGCCCAGGACAGGGACTCAATGAAAAACTGTTTTTT.

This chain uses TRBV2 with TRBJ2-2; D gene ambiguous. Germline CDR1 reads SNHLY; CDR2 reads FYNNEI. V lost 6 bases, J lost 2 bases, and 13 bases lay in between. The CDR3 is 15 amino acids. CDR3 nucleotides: TGTGCCAGCAGCTCAGAAGATCCTAACACCGGGGAGCTGTTTTTT. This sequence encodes CASSSEDPNTGELFF.

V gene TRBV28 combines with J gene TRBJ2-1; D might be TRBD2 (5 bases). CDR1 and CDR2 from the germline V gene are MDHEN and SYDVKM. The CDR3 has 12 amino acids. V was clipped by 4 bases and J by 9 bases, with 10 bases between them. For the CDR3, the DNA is TGTGCCAGCAGTTCCCTAAGCGGTGAGCAGTTCTTC. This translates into CASSSLSGEQFF. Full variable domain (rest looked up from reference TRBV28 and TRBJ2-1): DVKVTQSSRYLVKRTGEKVFLECVQDMDHENMFWYRQDPGLGLRLIYFSYDVKMKEKGDIPEGYSVSREKKERFSLILESASTNQTSMYLCASSSLSGEQFFGPGTRLTVL.

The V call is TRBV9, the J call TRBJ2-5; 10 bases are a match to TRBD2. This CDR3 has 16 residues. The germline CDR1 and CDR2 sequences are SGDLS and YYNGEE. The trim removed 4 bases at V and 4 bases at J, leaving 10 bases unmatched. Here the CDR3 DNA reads TGTGCCAGCAGCCCCCAGGAGGAGCGGGAGGGAGAGACCCAGTACTTC. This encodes CASSPQEEREGETQYF.